Listed here is a single T cell receptor beta chain. Its specificity is not known. This record comes from a study of T cell responses to AZD1222 COVID-19 vaccine. Study-level points and caveats: Researchers took repertoire samples only after the peak T cell response had come. Nearly half of spike-specific TCRs reportedly target unmutated variant regions. Seropositivity was recorded at baseline in only a handful of AZD1222 recipients. Possibly, clonal diversity was underestimated; donors were largely white British and included more females.

Trimming at V came to 1 base and at J to 7 bases, leaving 7 bases not matched to a gene. The CDR3 has 14 residues. CDR1 and CDR2 from the germline V gene are SGHRS and YFSETQ. TCRdb's copy holds only in-frame clones and misses some; the assay was immunoSEQ multiplex PCR. Found here are over 150,000 clones, approximately 88% of them singletons; the top ten hold less than 1.3%. The clonotype was recovered from an adult who received the AZD1222 COVID-19 vaccine. This chain uses TRBV5-1 with TRBJ1-1; 7 bases match TRBD1. The sample consisted of peripheral blood, taken 28 days after the second AZD1222 dose. The CDR3 DNA reads as TGCGCCAGCAGCTTGTCTAGGCAGGGGGTTGAAGCTTTCTTT. Translated, it gives CASSLSRQGVEAFF. Based on the CDR3 plus reference TRBV5-1 and TRBJ1-1, the full variable domain is KAGVTQTPRYLIKTRGQQVTLSCSPISGHRSVSWYQQTPGQGLQFLFEYFSETQRNKGNFPGRFSGRQFSNSRSEMNVSTLELGDSALYLCASSLSRQGVEAFFGQGTRLTVV.